This T cell receptor (beta chain) was profiled in a study of blood T cell repertoires in COVID-19. Whole-study context: Spain, Italy and the United States supplied samples that represented acute and convalescent COVID-19. Sample material is recorded as cDNA or gDNA derived from T cells, B-cell-depleted T cells, or PBMCs.

Germline V CDR1 and CDR2: WNHNN, SYGVQD (reference sequence). J lost 11 bases, V lost 4 bases, and 5 bases had no gene match. The CDR3 consists of 12 residues. Original processing notes: Counts of nucleated cells, estimated from reference gene primer amplification, were obtained. This table comes from immunoSEQ multiplex PCR, and its TCRdb copy is limited to in-frame clones, with some not included. Clonal size and the V and J genes are those of that table, whereas D and trimming came from the DNA. The table records 60,000 to 70,000 clones, around 80% of them present only once. The chain uses TRBV10-1 and TRBJ2-3; 8 nucleotides agree with TRBD1. This TCR derives from a woman aged 65 to 85 with acute or convalescent COVID-19. Sequencing was done on a sample of peripheral blood. The CDR3 DNA sequence: TGCGCCAGCAGTGGACAGGGGTTCGGGCAGTATTTT. Translated: CASSGQGFGQYF.